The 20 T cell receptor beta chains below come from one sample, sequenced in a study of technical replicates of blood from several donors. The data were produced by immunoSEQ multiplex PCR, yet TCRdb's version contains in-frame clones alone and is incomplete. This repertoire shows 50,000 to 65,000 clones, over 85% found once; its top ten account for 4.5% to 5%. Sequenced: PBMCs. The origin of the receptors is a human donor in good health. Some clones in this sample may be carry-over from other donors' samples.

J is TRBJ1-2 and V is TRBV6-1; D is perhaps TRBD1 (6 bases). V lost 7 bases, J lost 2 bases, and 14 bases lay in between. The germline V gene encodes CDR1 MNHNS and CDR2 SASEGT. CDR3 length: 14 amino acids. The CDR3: CASTPQQGNYGYTF. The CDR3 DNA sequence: TGTGCCAGCACCCCCCAACAGGGCAACTATGGCTACACCTTC.

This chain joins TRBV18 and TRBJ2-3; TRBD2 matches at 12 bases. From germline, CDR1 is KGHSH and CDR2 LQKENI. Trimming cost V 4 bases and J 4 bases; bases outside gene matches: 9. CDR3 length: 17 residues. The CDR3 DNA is TGTGCCAGCTCACGTCGGACTAGCGGGATGGGTGCAGATACGCAGTATTTT. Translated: CASSRRTSGMGADTQYF.

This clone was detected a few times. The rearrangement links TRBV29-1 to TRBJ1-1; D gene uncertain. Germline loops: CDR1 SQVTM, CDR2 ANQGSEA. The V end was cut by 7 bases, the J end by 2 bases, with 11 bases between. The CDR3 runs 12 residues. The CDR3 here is CSADKLNTEAFF. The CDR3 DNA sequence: TGCAGCGCCGACAAACTCAACACTGAAGCTTTCTTT.

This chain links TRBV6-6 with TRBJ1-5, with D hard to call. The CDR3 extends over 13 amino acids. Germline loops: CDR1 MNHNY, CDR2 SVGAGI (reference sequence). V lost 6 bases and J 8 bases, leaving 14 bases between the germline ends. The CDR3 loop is CASRPPTYEPQHF. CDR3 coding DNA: TGTGCCAGCAGACCCCCCACTTACGAGCCCCAGCATTTT.

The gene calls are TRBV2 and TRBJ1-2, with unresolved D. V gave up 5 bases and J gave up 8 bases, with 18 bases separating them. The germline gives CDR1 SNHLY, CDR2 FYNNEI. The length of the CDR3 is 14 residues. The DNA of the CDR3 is TGTGCCAGCAGTAGCGGCCGGGTTGTACGGGGCTACACCTTC. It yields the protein CASSSGRVVRGYTF. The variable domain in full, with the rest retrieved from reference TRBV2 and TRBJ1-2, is EPEVTQTPSHQVTQMGQEVILRCVPISNHLYFYWYRQILGQKVEFLVSFYNNEISEKSEIFDDQFSVERPDGSNFTLKIRSTKLEDSAMYFCASSSGRVVRGYTFGSGTRLTVV.

Here the CDR3 DNA reads TGTGCCAGTAGTTTAGTTGGAGTCATTGGATATGGCTACACCTTC. This encodes CASSLVGVIGYGYTF. The chain carries TRBV19 and TRBJ1-2; D remains unclear. Germline lookup yields CDR1 LNHDA and CDR2 SQIVND (reference sequence). This CDR3 has 15 residues. V was pared by 5 bases and J by 5 bases, with 18 bases between.

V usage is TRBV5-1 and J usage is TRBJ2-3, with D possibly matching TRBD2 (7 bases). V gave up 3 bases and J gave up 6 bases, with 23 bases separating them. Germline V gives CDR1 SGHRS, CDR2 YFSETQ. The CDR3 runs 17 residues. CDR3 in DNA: TGCGCCAGCAGCTGGGGGGCTAGCGGAACCCAAGCGGATACGCAGTATTTT. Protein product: CASSWGASGTQADTQYF.

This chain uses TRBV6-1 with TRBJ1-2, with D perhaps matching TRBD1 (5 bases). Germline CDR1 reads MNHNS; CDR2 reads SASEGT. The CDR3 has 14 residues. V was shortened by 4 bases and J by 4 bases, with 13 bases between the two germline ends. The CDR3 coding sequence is TGTGCCAGCAGTGGGGTGGGTCAGGGCTATGGCTACACCTTC. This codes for CASSGVGQGYGYTF.

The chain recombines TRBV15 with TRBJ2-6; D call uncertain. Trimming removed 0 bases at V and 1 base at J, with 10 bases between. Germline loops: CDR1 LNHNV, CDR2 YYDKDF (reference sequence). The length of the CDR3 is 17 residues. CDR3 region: CATSRDLSGSGANVLTF. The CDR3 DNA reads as TGTGCCACCAGCAGAGATCTGTCGGGTTCTGGGGCCAACGTCCTGACTTTC.

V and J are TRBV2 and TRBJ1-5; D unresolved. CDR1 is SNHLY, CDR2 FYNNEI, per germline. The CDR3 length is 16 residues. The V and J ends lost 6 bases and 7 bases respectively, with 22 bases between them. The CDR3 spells CASREYPYRLGQPQHF. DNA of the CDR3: TGTGCCAGCAGGGAGTATCCCTATCGACTAGGGCAGCCCCAGCATTTT.

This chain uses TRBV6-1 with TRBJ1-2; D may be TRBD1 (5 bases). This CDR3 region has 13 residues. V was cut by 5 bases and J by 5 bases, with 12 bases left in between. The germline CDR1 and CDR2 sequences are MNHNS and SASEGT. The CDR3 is CASSIRAPYGYTF. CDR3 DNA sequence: TGTGCCAGCAGTATCAGGGCTCCTTATGGCTACACCTTC.

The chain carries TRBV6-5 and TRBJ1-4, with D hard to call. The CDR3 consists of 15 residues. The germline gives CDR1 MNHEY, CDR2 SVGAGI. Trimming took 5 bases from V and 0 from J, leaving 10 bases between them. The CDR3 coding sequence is TGTGCCAGCAGTAGAAACACCGCAACTAATGAAAAACTGTTTTTT. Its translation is CASSRNTATNEKLFF.

For the CDR3, the DNA is TGTGCCAGCAGCCCCACGGGAGTCACAGATACGCAGTATTTT. Encoded protein: CASSPTGVTDTQYF. This sequence joins TRBV9 and TRBJ2-3; perhaps TRBD2 as D (6 bases). Germline CDR1 is SGDLS and CDR2 is YYNGEE. V was shortened by 4 bases and J by 2 bases, with 11 bases between the two germline ends. This CDR3 is 14 amino acids long.

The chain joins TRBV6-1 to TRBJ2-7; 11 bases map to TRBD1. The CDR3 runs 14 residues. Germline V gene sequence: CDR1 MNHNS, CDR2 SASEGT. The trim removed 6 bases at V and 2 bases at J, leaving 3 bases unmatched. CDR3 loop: CASRPGQGAYEQYF. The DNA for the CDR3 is TGTGCCAGCAGGCCGGGACAGGGGGCCTACGAGCAGTACTTC.

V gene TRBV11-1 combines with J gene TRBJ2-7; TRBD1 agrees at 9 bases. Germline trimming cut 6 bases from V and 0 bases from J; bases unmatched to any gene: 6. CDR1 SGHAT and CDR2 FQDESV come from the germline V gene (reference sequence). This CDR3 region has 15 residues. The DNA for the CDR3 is TGTGCCAGCAGTTCCGACAGGGGGTACTCCTACGAGCAGTACTTC. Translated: CASSSDRGYSYEQYF.

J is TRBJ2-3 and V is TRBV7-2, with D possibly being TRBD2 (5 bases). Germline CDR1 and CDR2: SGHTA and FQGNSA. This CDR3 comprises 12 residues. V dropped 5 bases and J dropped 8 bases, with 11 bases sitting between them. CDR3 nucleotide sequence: TGTGCCAGCAGCCTTAGGGCGGGTACGCAGTATTTT. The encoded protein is CASSLRAGTQYF.

The CDR3 DNA sequence: TGTGCCAGCTCACCAAGACAGGAGAACACTGAAGCTTTCTTT. This translates into CASSPRQENTEAFF. The rearrangement uses TRBV18 and TRBJ1-1; weak D call: TRBD1 (6 bases). This CDR3 region has 14 residues. Germline values: CDR1 KGHSH, CDR2 LQKENI. V gave up 2 bases and J gave up 1 base, with 8 bases separating them.

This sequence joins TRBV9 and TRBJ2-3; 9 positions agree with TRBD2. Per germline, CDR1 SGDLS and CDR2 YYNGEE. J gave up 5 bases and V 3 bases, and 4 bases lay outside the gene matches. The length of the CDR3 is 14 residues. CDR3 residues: CASSGGGAVDTQYF. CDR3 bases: TGTGCCAGCAGCGGCGGGGGGGCCGTAGATACGCAGTATTTT.

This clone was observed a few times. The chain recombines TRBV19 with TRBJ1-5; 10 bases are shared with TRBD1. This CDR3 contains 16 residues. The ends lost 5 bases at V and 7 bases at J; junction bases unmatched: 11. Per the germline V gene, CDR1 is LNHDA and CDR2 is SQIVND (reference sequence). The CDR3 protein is CASSARDRGFWQPQHF. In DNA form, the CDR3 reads TGTGCCAGTAGTGCCCGGGACAGGGGTTTCTGGCAGCCCCAGCATTTT.

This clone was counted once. Here the CDR3 reads CASSLDSGTSGGYQETQYF. DNA of the CDR3: TGTGCCAGCAGCTTAGATTCAGGGACTAGCGGGGGGTACCAAGAGACCCAGTACTTC. The chain combines TRBV11-2 with TRBJ2-5, with 15 bases matching TRBD2. Germline assignment: CDR1 SGHAT and CDR2 FQNNGV. The CDR3 loop spans 19 amino acids. V lost 0 bases and J lost 0; bases outside the gene matches: 5.